A selection of T cell receptor beta chains follows, all from one sample in a study of blood T cell repertoires in COVID-19. Profiling relied on immunoSEQ multiplex PCR, and the TCRdb table lists in-frame clones only, not all of them. This table has 300,000 to 350,000 clones, roughly 90% appearing once. Material for sequencing was peripheral blood. The receptors come from a woman between 25 and 40 years old with COVID-19, enrolled during active disease. CDR3s include the opening cysteine and the closing phenylalanine or tryptophan. D genes are given only for firm matches. For some rows the clone size is stated as once, few or many, or as a class when expanded; others skip it.

CDR3 DNA,CDR3 protein,J gene,V gene,D gene,clone size,CDR3 length
TGTGCCAGCAGTGGGGGGGGGAACAATCAGCCCCAGCATTTT,CASSGGGNNQPQHF,TRBJ1-5,TRBV28,.,.,14
TGTGCCAGCAGTGAATTCCGCCCCCAGGGTCATCAGCCCCAGCATTTT,CASSEFRPQGHQPQHF,TRBJ1-5,TRBV6-1,.,.,16
TGTGCCAGCAGCCGCCCGACAGGGGTTAAGAACACTGAAGCTTTCTTT,CASSRPTGVKNTEAFF,TRBJ1-1,TRBV5-8,TRBD1,.,16
TGTGCCAGCAGCGCCGGGACAAATAGCAATCAGCCCCAGCATTTT,CASSAGTNSNQPQHF,TRBJ1-5,TRBV9,.,once,15
TGTGCCAGCAGCCAACGGGTTATGCGGAATCAAGAGACCCAGTACTTC,CASSQRVMRNQETQYF,TRBJ2-5,TRBV3-1/TRBV3-2,.,.,16
TGTGCCAGCAGCAGGACTCCGGGACAGGGGTACCACGAGCAGTACTTC,CASSRTPGQGYHEQYF,TRBJ2-7,TRBV7-2,TRBD1,.,16
TGTGCCAGTCATAGCACATTGAACACTGAAGCTTTCTTT,CASHSTLNTEAFF,TRBJ1-1,TRBV28,.,.,13
TGTGCCAGCAGCGTCGCCCTAGGGGGTCAGAGCTCCTACGAGCAGTACTTC,CASSVALGGQSSYEQYF,TRBJ2-7,TRBV7-6,.,.,17
TGTGCCAGCACCCCGGACACCATTTCCTACGAGCAGTACTTC,CASTPDTISYEQYF,TRBJ2-7,TRBV2,.,.,14
TGTGCCACCGGATCATCTAGCGGGAGGGCCGGGGTGCAGTACTTC,CATGSSSGRAGVQYF,TRBJ2-7,TRBV15,TRBD2,.,15
TGTGCCAGCAGCAGGAGGACTAGCGGCCACTACAATGAGCAGTTCTTC,CASSRRTSGHYNEQFF,TRBJ2-1,TRBV5-4,TRBD2,few,16
TGTGCCAGCAGCCGGACTGGGACAGACTATTCACCCCTCCACTTT,CASSRTGTDYSPLHF,TRBJ1-6,TRBV7-3,TRBD1,.,15
TGTGCCAGTTCGATGAACATAAACACTGAAGCTTTCTTT,CASSMNINTEAFF,TRBJ1-1,TRBV21-1,.,.,13
TGTGCCAGCAGCTTACAGGGGTGGATGAACACTGAAGCTTTCTTT,CASSLQGWMNTEAFF,TRBJ1-1,TRBV11-2,.,.,15
TGTGCCAGCAGCTTAAATAGGGGAATCTCTGGAAACACCATATATTTT,CASSLNRGISGNTIYF,TRBJ1-3,TRBV7-9,.,.,16
TGCGCCAGCAGCTTTACGGGAGATACCTACGAGCAGTACTTC,CASSFTGDTYEQYF,TRBJ2-7,TRBV5-1,.,.,14
TGTGCCAGCAGCTTAGCCGGGACTGGTGGAAACACCATATATTTT,CASSLAGTGGNTIYF,TRBJ1-3,TRBV7-9,.,once,15
TGTGCCAGCAGCCCCCCGGCAGGGATTGGAGCTTTCTTT,CASSPPAGIGAFF,TRBJ1-1,TRBV7-2,.,.,13
TGTGCTAGTGGTTTGGTACTCGCGGGAGTCCGTAACAATGAGCAGTTCTTC,CASGLVLAGVRNNEQFF,TRBJ2-1,TRBV12-5,TRBD2,.,17
TGCGCCAGCAGCCCGGCGGGAGCGTACCACGAGCAGTACTTC,CASSPAGAYHEQYF,TRBJ2-7,TRBV5-1,TRBD2,.,14
TGTGCCAGCAGATACCGACAGGGAGGTTGGGGCACTGAAGCTTTCTTT,CASRYRQGGWGTEAFF,TRBJ1-1,TRBV6-5,TRBD1,once,16
TGTGCCAGCTCACCCGGACAGGGGAGGGACACTGAAGCTTTCTTT,CASSPGQGRDTEAFF,TRBJ1-1,TRBV18,TRBD1,.,15
TGTGCCAGCAGCCGCCGAGGGAGGGCCGACACCGGGGAGCTGTTTTTT,CASSRRGRADTGELFF,TRBJ2-2,TRBV11-2,TRBD2,.,16
TGTGCCAGTAGTAGAGCTCCCACGGGGGGCTCCTACGAGCAGTACTTC,CASSRAPTGGSYEQYF,TRBJ2-7,TRBV19,TRBD2,.,16
TGTGCCAGCAAGGATCCGGCGGGGGACAACTATGGCTACACCTTC,CASKDPAGDNYGYTF,TRBJ1-2,TRBV6-6,.,once,15
TGTGCCAGCAGTGAAACACGCCAACCGGGGTATGGCTACACCTTC,CASSETRQPGYGYTF,TRBJ1-2,TRBV6-1,.,.,15
TGTGCCAGCAGCCAAGATAGGGACAGGGGAACTGAAGCTTTCTTT,CASSQDRDRGTEAFF,TRBJ1-1,TRBV3-1/TRBV3-2,TRBD1,.,15
TGTGCCAGCAGTATCACCGGGACAGGGATGAACACTGAAGCTTTCTTT,CASSITGTGMNTEAFF,TRBJ1-1,TRBV27,TRBD1,.,16
TGTGCCAGCAGCTTAGCCTCCGGGGAGCTGTTTTTT,CASSLASGELFF,TRBJ2-2,TRBV7-9,.,.,12
TGTGCCTGGAGTGCGAACTTCTATAATTCACCCCTCCACTTT,CAWSANFYNSPLHF,TRBJ1-6,TRBV30,.,.,14
TGTGCCAGCAGCGTAGGAGGGGGCTCTGGAAACACCATATATTTT,CASSVGGGSGNTIYF,TRBJ1-3,TRBV9,.,.,15
TGTGCCACGTCCTTAGCGGGGGGCCTTTACAATGAGCAGTTCTTC,CATSLAGGLYNEQFF,TRBJ2-1,TRBV24-1,TRBD2,once,15
TGCGCCAGCAGCGCTCTAGCGGGAAGCACAGATACGCAGTATTTT,CASSALAGSTDTQYF,TRBJ2-3,TRBV5-1,TRBD2,.,15
TGTGCCAGTAGTATACAGGACGGGGACACTGAAGCTTTCTTT,CASSIQDGDTEAFF,TRBJ1-1,TRBV19,.,.,14
TGTGCCAGCAGTCCGGGGGTGGGCTCAATGACCCAGCATTTT,CASSPGVGSMTQHF,TRBJ1-5,TRBV28,.,.,14
TGTGCCAGCCAGGGGATCGACTATGGCTACACCTTC,CASQGIDYGYTF,TRBJ1-2,TRBV2,.,.,12
TGTGCCAGCAGGCGAGGCGACTACGAGCAGTACTTC,CASRRGDYEQYF,TRBJ2-7,TRBV27,.,.,12
TGCGCCAGCAGCCCGGACGGTCTAGCGCCGTATTTT,CASSPDGLAPYF,TRBJ2-3,TRBV4-1,.,.,12
TGTGCCAGTAGTATAACAAGACTCTACAATGAGCAGTTCTTC,CASSITRLYNEQFF,TRBJ2-1,TRBV19,.,.,14
TGTGCCAGCAGTTACTCGATACCTAGGTCCTACAATGAGCAGTTCTTC,CASSYSIPRSYNEQFF,TRBJ2-1,TRBV6-5,.,.,16
TGTGCCAGTAGCCTCAACCCGGGACAGTTCACCGGGGAGCTGTTTTTT,CASSLNPGQFTGELFF,TRBJ2-2,TRBV19,TRBD1,few,16
TGTGCCAGCAGCTCGGACGGGAACTTGGAGCAGTACTTC,CASSSDGNLEQYF,TRBJ2-7,TRBV7-3,.,.,13
TGTGCCTGGAGCCAGGACAGCGTAAATCAGCCCCAGCATTTT,CAWSQDSVNQPQHF,TRBJ1-5,TRBV30,.,.,14
TGTGCCTGGAGCGGGGGGGCATGGAATCAGCCCCAGCATTTT,CAWSGGAWNQPQHF,TRBJ1-5,TRBV30,.,.,14
TGCGCCAGCAGCTTGTATGCTAGCGGGAGGGCCAATGAGCAGTTCTTC,CASSLYASGRANEQFF,TRBJ2-1,TRBV5-1,TRBD2,.,16
TGTGCCAGCAGCTTAGAGTCGTCCACTGAAGCTTTCTTT,CASSLESSTEAFF,TRBJ1-1,TRBV11-2,.,.,13
TGTGCCAGTGGGGCAGGGGGGCTGCTGGGGAACACTGAAGCTTTCTTT,CASGAGGLLGNTEAFF,TRBJ1-1,TRBV25-1,TRBD1,.,16
TGTGCCAGCAGTTATCGGGGTGGTCAGCCCCAGCATTTT,CASSYRGGQPQHF,TRBJ1-5,TRBV28,.,few,13
TGTGCCAGCAGTGAAGCGGCTAGCGGGAGGGCCGCGGGTGAGCAGTTCTTC,CASSEAASGRAAGEQFF,TRBJ2-1,TRBV6-1,TRBD2,.,17
TGTGCCAGCAGTTGGGGACAGAGAGACACTGAAGCTTTCTTT,CASSWGQRDTEAFF,TRBJ1-1,TRBV6-6,TRBD1,.,14
TGCAGCGTTGATTTTGGACTTTTCGGCTACACCTTC,CSVDFGLFGYTF,TRBJ1-2,TRBV29-1,.,.,12
TGTGCCAGTAGTCCAAACAGGGTTGGTGAGCAGTTCTTC,CASSPNRVGEQFF,TRBJ2-1,TRBV19,.,.,13
TGCGCCAGCAGCTTGGGGACTCCGCGAGATACGCAGTATTTT,CASSLGTPRDTQYF,TRBJ2-3,TRBV5-1,.,.,14
TGTGCCAGCAGCCCAAGGGGGGACAGGGGACAGCCCCAGCATTTT,CASSPRGDRGQPQHF,TRBJ1-5,TRBV2,TRBD1,.,15
TGTGCCAGCAGGCGACAGGGCGCCTCGGAAGGCTACACCTTC,CASRRQGASEGYTF,TRBJ1-2,TRBV3-1/TRBV3-2,TRBD1,.,14
TGTGCCAGCAGCCAGAGGACAGAGAGATTCATGAACACTGAAGCTTTCTTT,CASSQRTERFMNTEAFF,TRBJ1-1,TRBV5-6,.,.,17
TGTGCCAGCAGTTTATCTAGGGACACCTCCTACGAGCAGTACTTC,CASSLSRDTSYEQYF,TRBJ2-7,TRBV27,.,.,15
TGTGCCAGCAGTTGGGACAGGGAGAATGAAAAACTGTTTTTT,CASSWDRENEKLFF,TRBJ1-4,TRBV2,TRBD1,.,14
TGCGCCAGCAGCCGAACACAGGGAGGGTACGGCTACACCTTC,CASSRTQGGYGYTF,TRBJ1-2,TRBV5-1,.,once,14
TGTGCCAGCAGCTTAGTCCGGGACTTACTGACCGGGGAGCTGTTTTTT,CASSLVRDLLTGELFF,TRBJ2-2,TRBV7-9,.,.,16